This entry lists 16 T cell receptor beta chains sequenced from one sample in a study of identical twins. Using its own MiXCR run on the 5' RACE reads, TCRdb lists one record per CDR3 protein. The data contain 550,000 to 800,000 distinct CDR3 sequences, under 8.5% of them seen just once; the ten biggest clones take up roughly 1.6%. The same data also went into a second study, on yellow fever vaccine responses in identical twins.

The sequencing input was PBMCs. The receptors stem from a woman aged 18-29 years in good health.

J is TRBJ2-1 and V is TRBV28; the D is unclear. The V end was cut by 5 bases, the J end by 1 base, with 9 bases between. Per germline, CDR1 MDHEN and CDR2 SYDVKM. This CDR3 contains 14 residues. The chain's CDR3 is CASSVDESYNEQFF. In DNA form, the CDR3 reads TGTGCCAGCAGTGTCGACGAGTCCTACAATGAGCAGTTCTTC.

This clonotype showed up many times. This chain joins TRBV24-1 and TRBJ2-3; D might be TRBD2 (5 bases). Trimming cost V 2 bases and J 2 bases, with 13 bases left between them. Germline CDR1 is KGHDR and CDR2 is SFDVKD. CDR3 length: 16 residues. The CDR3 bases are TGTGCCACCAGTGATTCCCTGGGGAGCTTCACAGATACGCAGTATTTT. Protein: CATSDSLGSFTDTQYF.

This clonotype has more than one count but fewer than ten. This sequence joins TRBV20-1 and TRBJ1-2, with D perhaps matching TRBD1 (5 bases). CDR1 and CDR2 from the germline V gene are DFQATT and SNEGSKA (reference sequence). V shed 0 bases and J shed 4 bases, with 12 bases lying between them. The CDR3 totals 14 residues. Written as DNA, the CDR3 is TGCAGTGCTAGAGACGAGGGGCGCCCCTATGGCTACACCTTC. Residues: CSARDEGRPYGYTF.

This clonotype was detected many times. The genes are TRBV7-9 and TRBJ1-1; D remains unclear. The V and J ends lost 5 bases and 6 bases respectively, with 16 bases between them. This CDR3 has 14 residues. CDR1 and CDR2 (germline): SEHNR, FQNEAQ (reference sequence). This CDR3 reads CASSGGREGAEAFF. The CDR3 DNA is TGTGCCAGCAGCGGCGGGAGGGAGGGCGCTGAAGCTTTCTTT.

A few counts support this clonotype. The rearrangement links TRBV6-1 to TRBJ2-7; TRBD1 matches 7 bases. With V trimmed by 6 bases and J by 6 bases, 14 bases remained unmatched. The CDR3 covers 15 residues. Germline CDR1 is MNHNS and CDR2 is SASEGT. CDR3 coding DNA: TGTGCCAGCAGCCGTGGGGGAAAGAACAGGGGCGAGCAGTACGTC. Translating gives CASSRGGKNRGEQYV.

This clonotype was observed a handful of times. The V gene is TRBV20-1, the J gene TRBJ1-4, with D unresolved. V was pared by 4 bases and J by 8 bases, with 8 bases between. CDR1 is DFQATT and CDR2 is SNEGSKA in the germline V gene (reference sequence). This CDR3 comprises 11 residues. Here the CDR3 reads CSAKPGEKLFF. The CDR3 bases are TGCAGTGCTAAACCGGGGGAAAAACTGTTTTTT.

The chain is built from TRBV7-9 and TRBJ1-2, with no clear D. This CDR3 contains 16 residues. Per germline, CDR1 SEHNR and CDR2 FQNEAQ (reference sequence). V lost 5 bases to trimming and J lost 5 bases, with 21 bases between them. Here the CDR3 reads CASSLAGQSRGYGYTF. DNA of the CDR3: TGTGCCAGCAGCCTTGCCGGGCAGTCTCGAGGTTATGGCTACACCTTC.

This clonotype was found a few times. The chain combines TRBV12-3 or TRBV12-4 with TRBJ2-4, with a tentative D call TRBD2 (7 bases). This CDR3 has 19 amino acids. Trimming stripped 1 base from V and 1 base from J, with 20 bases between. The CDR3 reads CASSLVLGGLDWAKNIQYF. The CDR3 DNA is TGTGCCAGCAGTTTAGTTTTGGGGGGGCTCGATTGGGCCAAAAACATTCAGTACTTC.

The V and J genes are TRBV29-1 and TRBJ1-1; D may be TRBD1 (5 bases). The CDR3 loop spans 14 amino acids. With 2 bases removed from V and 1 base from J, the gap between germline ends came to 11 bases. CDR1 is SQVTM and CDR2 is ANQGSEA in the germline V gene. CDR3 bases: TGCAGCGTTGAATGGGAGACAGCGAACACTGAAGCTTTCTTT. It translates to CSVEWETANTEAFF.

This clonotype was seen a handful of times. The gene calls are TRBV14 and TRBJ2-1, with 7 bases aligning to TRBD2. CDR1 and CDR2 (germline): SGHDN, FVKESK. This CDR3 has 13 residues. V was clipped by 6 bases and J by 11 bases; unmatched bases: 10. In DNA, the CDR3 is TGTGCCAGCAGTGTTTCCGGGGGGACGAAGCAGTTCTTC. It translates to CASSVSGGTKQFF.

The gene calls are TRBV4-1 and TRBJ2-4, with 7 bases identical to TRBD1. J was trimmed by 3 bases and V by 4 bases; bases with no gene match: 6. This CDR3 region has 15 residues. Germline values: CDR1 MGHRA, CDR2 YSYEKL. The CDR3 bases are TGCGCCAGCAGCCTAGGGGGCCAGGGCAAAAACATTCAGTACTTC. Its protein is CASSLGGQGKNIQYF.

This clonotype has at least ten counts. The V call is TRBV7-9, the J call TRBJ1-5; 10 bases map to TRBD1. The CDR3 consists of 15 residues. The trim removed 5 bases at V and 3 bases at J, leaving 4 bases unmatched. The germline gives CDR1 SEHNR, CDR2 FQNEAQ (reference sequence). CDR3 region: CASSPDRGLNQPQHF. Here the CDR3 DNA reads TGTGCCAGCAGCCCCGACAGGGGGCTCAATCAGCCCCAGCATTTT. The full variable domain, with the rest looked up from reference TRBV7-9 and TRBJ1-5, is DTGVSQNPRHKITKRGQNVTFRCDPISEHNRLYWYRQTLGQGPEFLTYFQNEAQLEKSRLLSDRFSAERPKGSFSTLEIQRTEQGDSAMYLCASSPDRGLNQPQHFGDGTRLSIL.

The table lists this clonotype with a few counts. The rearrangement uses TRBV20-1 and TRBJ2-7, with D tentatively TRBD2 (6 bases). The CDR3 contains 19 residues. CDR1 is DFQATT and CDR2 is SNEGSKA in the germline V gene (reference sequence). The V end was cut by 1 base, the J end by 1 base, with 26 bases between. CDR3 amino acids: CSARAGESVASHKSYEQYF. The CDR3 DNA follows: TGCAGTGCTAGAGCGGGGGAGTCGGTAGCGAGTCATAAATCCTACGAGCAGTACTTC.

This chain links TRBV28 with TRBJ1-5; D gene unclear. CDR3 length: 12 amino acids. The germline V and J ends were trimmed by 7 bases and 0 bases, with 4 bases remaining between them. Germline lookup yields CDR1 MDHEN and CDR2 SYDVKM. CDR3: CASMDSNQPQHF. The DNA for the CDR3 is TGTGCCAGCATGGATAGCAATCAGCCCCAGCATTTT.

V gene TRBV12-3 or TRBV12-4 combines with J gene TRBJ2-2, with D tentatively TRBD1 or TRBD2 (6 bases each). CDR3 size: 15 residues. V lost 6 bases and J lost 1, with 12 bases in between. CDR3 coding DNA: TGTGCCAGCAGCCTTGGGGGGCGGAACACCGGGGAGCTGTTTTTT. This sequence encodes CASSLGGRNTGELFF.

This clonotype came up many times. V gene TRBV10-3 combines with J gene TRBJ1-2, with TRBD1 matching 8 bases. CDR1 and CDR2 from the germline V gene are ENHRY and SYGVKD. CDR3 length: 14 amino acids. Losses at the gene ends were 6 bases for V and 8 bases for J; bases not matched to a gene: 11. The CDR3 sequence: CAISPQGARGGYTF. The CDR3 coding sequence is TGTGCCATCAGCCCTCAGGGGGCGCGTGGGGGCTACACCTTC.